These 30 T cell receptor beta chains were sequenced from one sample in a study of T cells expressing NK-cell markers. TCRdb re-called the 5' RACE reads, yielding one record per CDR3 amino acid sequence without DNA. This repertoire includes more than 250,000 distinct CDR3 sequences. Sequenced: blood T cells: a sorted CD56 or NKG2C T cell subset, CD4+ or CD8+ T cells, or bulk PBMC T cells (not recorded which). The receptors were gathered from a man aged 18 to 30 in good health.

The V call is TRBV7-9, the J call TRBJ2-3; TCRdb proposes TRBD1, but this gene call is untestable without DNA. This CDR3 comprises 15 residues. Germline V gene lookup returns CDR1 SEHNR and CDR2 FQNEAQ (reference sequence). CDR3 region: CASSHRDSITDTQYF.

This sequence joins TRBV6-1 and TRBJ2-1; checking the TCRdb D call of TRBD1 is not possible without DNA. The germline V gene encodes CDR1 MNHNS and CDR2 SASEGT. The CDR3 consists of 19 residues. CDR3: CASSGKDRRPLSSYNEQFF.

The chain links TRBV12-3 or TRBV12-4 to TRBJ1-5; TCRdb's D call of TRBD1 is untestable without DNA. The CDR3 runs to 12 residues. The CDR3 sequence is CASSPGRVPQHF.

This rearrangement joins TRBV29-1 to TRBJ1-1; the D call of TRBD1 rests on TCRdb alone, since no DNA is present to check it. Germline assignment: CDR1 SQVTM and CDR2 ANQGSEA. The length of the CDR3 is 13 residues. The CDR3 here is CSVLRGGNTEAFF.

The chain couples TRBV7-2 to TRBJ2-2; TCRdb reports TRBD1, a call that lacks DNA to check it against. Germline V gene sequence: CDR1 SGHTA, CDR2 FQGNSA. The CDR3 has 14 residues. This chain's CDR3 is CAATGRANTGELFF.

The CDR3 spells CASSPRGGIEAFF. The rearrangement uses TRBV7-9 and TRBJ1-1; TCRdb gives TRBD1 as the D gene, but with no DNA this cannot be confirmed. CDR1 and CDR2 (germline): SEHNR, FQNEAQ (reference sequence). The CDR3 consists of 13 residues. The full variable domain, in which reference TRBV7-9 and TRBJ1-1 provide the parts outside the CDR3, is DTGVSQNPRHKITKRGQNVTFRCDPISEHNRLYWYRQTLGQGPEFLTYFQNEAQLEKSRLLSDRFSAERPKGSFSTLEIQRTEQGDSAMYLCASSPRGGIEAFFGQGTRLTVV.

The CDR3 is CSVTGQGGTSGREDTQYF. V and J are TRBV29-1 and TRBJ2-3; TCRdb designates TRBD2, a call that cannot be tested without DNA. Germline assignment: CDR1 SQVTM and CDR2 ANQGSEA. The CDR3 spans 18 residues.

The chain uses TRBV7-3 and TRBJ2-1; TCRdb's D call of TRBD2 is untestable without DNA. The germline V gene has CDR1 SGHTA and CDR2 FQGTGA. The CDR3 spans 15 residues. CDR3 in amino acids: CASSLIAGGPGEQFF. The full variable domain, rest sourced from reference TRBV7-3 and TRBJ2-1, is GAGVSQTPSNKVTEKGKYVELRCDPISGHTALYWYRQSLGQGPEFLIYFQGTGAADDSGLPNDRFFAVRPEGSVSTLKIQRTERGDSAVYLCASSLIAGGPGEQFFGPGTRLTVL.

The chain carries TRBV12-3 or TRBV12-4 and TRBJ2-4; TCRdb returns TRBD1, unconfirmable since there is no DNA. This CDR3 is built from 17 residues. The CDR3 sequence is CASSPRGGGLAKNIQYF.

The J gene is TRBJ2-5, the V gene TRBV20-1; absent DNA, TCRdb's TRBD2 call cannot be checked. Looked up from germline, CDR1 is DFQATT and CDR2 is SNEGSKA (reference sequence). The CDR3 runs to 16 residues. The chain's CDR3 is CSASGASGSSGETQYF.

The chain links TRBV12-5 to TRBJ2-5; TCRdb's D gene call, TRBD1, goes unchecked for lack of DNA. The V gene's germline CDR1 is LGHNT and CDR2 FRNRAP. CDR3 length equals 13 residues. The CDR3 loop reads CASGTGIQETQYF.

The V and J genes are TRBV7-3 and TRBJ2-1; TCRdb indicates TRBD2, and absent DNA this call remains unverified. There are 14 residues in the CDR3. CDR1 SGHTA and CDR2 FQGTGA come from the germline V gene. CDR3 in amino acids: CASSPTSGYNEQFF.

The rearrangement links TRBV3-1 to TRBJ2-3; as DNA is missing, the TRBD2 call by TCRdb cannot be tested. Germline CDR1 reads LGHDT; CDR2 reads YNNKEL (reference sequence). The CDR3 extends over 14 amino acids. The CDR3 sequence: CASSLRMGPDTQYF.

V usage is TRBV4-2 and J usage is TRBJ2-7. Germline V gene sequence: CDR1 LGHNA, CDR2 YNFKEQ. The CDR3 has 14 amino acids. The CDR3 sequence: CASSPGEATYEQYF.

This rearrangement joins TRBV27 to TRBJ2-1; as DNA is missing, the TRBD1 call by TCRdb cannot be tested. This CDR3 region has 15 residues. Germline loops: CDR1 MNHEY, CDR2 SMNVEV (reference sequence). CDR3 region: CASSPLTLSYNEQFF.

This sequence joins TRBV24-1 and TRBJ2-5; TCRdb's D call, TRBD1, is unchecked because there is no DNA. Germline values: CDR1 KGHDR, CDR2 SFDVKD. This CDR3 spans 16 amino acids. Here the CDR3 reads CATSDLGQGAHETQYF.

The V gene is TRBV5-6, the J gene TRBJ1-2. The CDR3 spans 15 residues. Germline assignment: CDR1 SGHDT and CDR2 YYEEEE. The CDR3 region is CASSLESGKAYGYTF.

The genes are TRBV4-1 and TRBJ2-3; the TCRdb D gene call, TRBD1, has no DNA to confirm it. CDR1 is MGHRA and CDR2 is YSYEKL in the germline V gene. The CDR3 has 16 residues. The CDR3 here is CASSQAGTVPTDTQYF.

This chain uses TRBV12-3 or TRBV12-4 with TRBJ1-2. This CDR3 comprises 13 residues. CDR3 region: CASSPRRVLGYTF.

The chain has TRBV7-2 and TRBJ2-7; TCRdb's D gene call, TRBD2, goes unchecked for lack of DNA. The CDR3 runs 16 residues. From germline, CDR1 is SGHTA and CDR2 FQGNSA. CDR3 protein: CASSPRSGRATYEQYF.

V gene TRBV4-3 combines with J gene TRBJ2-3. The CDR3 is made up of 13 amino acids. Looked up from germline, CDR1 is LGHNA and CDR2 is YSLEER. The CDR3 spells CASSPRPTDTQYF.

The rearrangement joins TRBV23-1 to TRBJ2-2; as DNA is missing, the TRBD1 call by TCRdb cannot be tested. TRBV23-1 is labeled an ORF, and its function is uncertain. This CDR3 contains 14 residues. CDR3 residues: CARITGRQAGELFF.

The chain is built from TRBV27 and TRBJ2-7; TCRdb calls TRBD2, which cannot be checked without DNA. The length of the CDR3 is 15 residues. Germline loops: CDR1 MNHEY, CDR2 SMNVEV (reference sequence). The CDR3 loop is CASSTPAGGHYEQYF.

The chain has TRBV5-1 and TRBJ2-5; absent DNA, TCRdb's TRBD1 call cannot be checked. CDR3 length: 15 residues. Germline V gives CDR1 SGHRS, CDR2 YFSETQ. CDR3 in amino acids: CASSAGQGFQETQYF. Together with reference TRBV5-1 and TRBJ2-5, the CDR3 gives the full variable domain: KAGVTQTPRYLIKTRGQQVTLSCSPISGHRSVSWYQQTPGQGLQFLFEYFSETQRNKGNFPGRFSGRQFSNSRSEMNVSTLELGDSALYLCASSAGQGFQETQYFGPGTRLLVL.

This chain connects TRBV12-3 or TRBV12-4 to TRBJ1-5; there is no DNA to check the TCRdb D call of TRBD1. This CDR3 has 13 amino acids. CDR3 sequence: CASSEREGGPQHF.

The rearrangement links TRBV5-1 to TRBJ2-7; TCRdb outputs TRBD2, but without DNA this stays unchecked. The CDR3 totals 15 residues. Germline lookup yields CDR1 SGHRS and CDR2 YFSETQ. The CDR3: CASSLRAGGYDEQYF.

This chain connects TRBV2 to TRBJ1-2; TCRdb's D call of TRBD1 is untestable without DNA. The CDR3 sequence is 17 residues long. Germline CDR1 reads SNHLY; CDR2 reads FYNNEI. The CDR3 reads CASGTTAGTDINDGYTF.

The J gene is TRBJ2-3, the V gene TRBV15; the TRBD2 assignment by TCRdb is unverifiable without DNA. CDR1 and CDR2 (germline): LNHNV, YYDKDF (reference sequence). The CDR3 has 15 amino acids. CDR3 amino acids: CATSFGLAGADTQYF.

CDR3 in amino acids: CSARTGVSLGSYNEQFF. This chain links TRBV20-1 with TRBJ2-1; TCRdb's D call, TRBD2, is unchecked because there is no DNA. The CDR3 covers 17 residues. Germline lookup yields CDR1 DFQATT and CDR2 SNEGSKA (reference sequence).

CDR3 sequence reads: CSVKSVQGQGYGYTF. The chain combines TRBV29-1 with TRBJ1-2; TCRdb indicates TRBD1, and absent DNA this call remains unverified. The CDR3 is 15 amino acids. The germline CDR1 and CDR2 sequences are SQVTM and ANQGSEA.